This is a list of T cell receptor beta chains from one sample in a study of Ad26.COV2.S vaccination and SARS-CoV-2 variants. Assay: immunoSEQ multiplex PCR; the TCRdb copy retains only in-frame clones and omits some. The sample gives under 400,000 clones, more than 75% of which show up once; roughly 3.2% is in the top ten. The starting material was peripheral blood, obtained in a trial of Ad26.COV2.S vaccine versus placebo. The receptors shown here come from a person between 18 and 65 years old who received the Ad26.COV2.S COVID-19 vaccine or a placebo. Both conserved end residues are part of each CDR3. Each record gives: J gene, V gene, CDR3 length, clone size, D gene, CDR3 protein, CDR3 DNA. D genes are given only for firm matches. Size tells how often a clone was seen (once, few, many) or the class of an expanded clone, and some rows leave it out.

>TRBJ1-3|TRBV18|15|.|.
CASSTRGHSGNTIYF
TGTGCCAGCTCAACACGGGGTCACTCTGGAAACACCATATATTTT
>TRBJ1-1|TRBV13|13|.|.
CASSSGSNTEAFF
TGTGCCAGCAGCTCCGGATCGAACACTGAAGCTTTCTTT
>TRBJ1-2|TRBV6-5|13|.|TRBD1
CATRTGANYGYTF
TGTGCCACCAGGACAGGAGCTAACTATGGCTACACCTTC
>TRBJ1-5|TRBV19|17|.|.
CASSPPMRFGAGQPQHF
TGTGCCAGTAGCCCTCCAATGCGATTCGGGGCTGGGCAGCCCCAGCATTTT
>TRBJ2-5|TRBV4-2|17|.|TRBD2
CASSQNPGLAAQETQYF
TGTGCCAGCAGCCAGAACCCGGGACTAGCGGCGCAAGAGACCCAGTACTTC
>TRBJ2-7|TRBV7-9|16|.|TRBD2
CASSSTAGGRTYEQYF
TGTGCCAGCAGCTCTACCGCGGGGGGGCGAACCTACGAGCAGTACTTC
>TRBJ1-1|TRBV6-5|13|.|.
CASSWRQGPEAFF
TGTGCCAGCAGTTGGCGGCAGGGTCCTGAAGCTTTCTTT
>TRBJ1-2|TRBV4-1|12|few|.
CASSQGTDGYTF
TGCGCCAGCAGCCAAGGTACCGATGGCTACACCTTC
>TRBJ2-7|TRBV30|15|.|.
CAWSVGGGSSYEQYF
TGTGCCTGGAGTGTTGGGGGGGGCTCCTCCTACGAGCAGTACTTC
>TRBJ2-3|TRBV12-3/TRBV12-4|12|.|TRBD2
CASSLGTSVSYF
TGTGCCAGCAGTTTGGGGACTAGCGTGTCGTATTTT
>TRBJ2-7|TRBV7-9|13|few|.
CASSQDRKGEQYF
TGTGCCAGCAGCCAAGACAGGAAGGGGGAGCAGTACTTC
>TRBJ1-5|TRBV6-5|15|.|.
CASSGGAYSNQPQHF
TGTGCCAGCAGCGGGGGAGCATATAGCAATCAGCCCCAGCATTTT
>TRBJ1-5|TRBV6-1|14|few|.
CASSETGMGQPQHF
TGTGCCAGCAGTGAAACAGGTATGGGTCAGCCCCAGCATTTT
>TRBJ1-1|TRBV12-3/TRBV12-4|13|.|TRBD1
CASSTTGGTEAFF
TGTGCCAGCAGTACGACAGGGGGAACTGAAGCTTTCTTT
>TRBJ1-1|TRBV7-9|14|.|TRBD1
CASSLDREGTEAFF
TGTGCCAGCAGCCTCGACAGGGAAGGCACTGAAGCTTTCTTT
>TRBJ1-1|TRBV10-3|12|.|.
CAVQELDTEAFF
TGTGCCGTACAGGAACTGGACACTGAAGCTTTCTTT
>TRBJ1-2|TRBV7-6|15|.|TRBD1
CASSGRDRDLDGYTF
TGTGCCAGCAGTGGCCGGGACAGGGATTTGGATGGCTACACCTTC
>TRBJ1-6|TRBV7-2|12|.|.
CASSFRNSPLHF
TGTGCCAGCAGCTTTCGAAATTCACCCCTCCACTTT
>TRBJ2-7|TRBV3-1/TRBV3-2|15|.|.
CASSHNRDTTYEQYF
TGTGCCAGCAGCCATAATCGGGACACAACCTACGAGCAGTACTTC
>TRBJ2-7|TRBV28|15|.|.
CASSPPLGGSYEQYF
TGTGCCAGCAGTCCGCCCCTAGGGGGCTCCTACGAGCAGTACTTC
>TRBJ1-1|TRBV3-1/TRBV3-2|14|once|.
CASSLKGTLTEAFF
TGTGCCAGCAGCCTAAAAGGGACACTCACTGAAGCTTTCTTT
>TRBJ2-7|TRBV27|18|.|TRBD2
CASSYTPPGTSASYEQYF
TGTGCCAGCAGTTACACTCCCCCCGGGACTAGCGCATCCTACGAGCAGTACTTC
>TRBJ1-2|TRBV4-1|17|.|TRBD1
CASSPFSRDRGMNGYTF
TGCGCCAGCAGCCCCTTCTCCCGGGACAGGGGGATGAATGGCTACACCTTC
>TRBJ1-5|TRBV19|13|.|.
CASSPPRDQPQHF
TGTGCCAGTAGCCCCCCACGGGATCAGCCCCAGCATTTT
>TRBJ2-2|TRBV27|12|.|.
CASSGNTGELFF
TGTGCCAGCAGTGGGAACACCGGGGAGCTGTTTTTT
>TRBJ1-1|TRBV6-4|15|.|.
CASSDSTSRNTEAFF
TGTGCCAGCAGTGACTCGACGTCCAGAAACACTGAAGCTTTCTTT
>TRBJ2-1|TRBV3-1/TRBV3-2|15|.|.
CASSQNFVPGDEQFF
TGTGCCAGCAGCCAAAACTTCGTCCCTGGGGATGAGCAGTTCTTC
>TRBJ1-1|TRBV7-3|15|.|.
CASSLTGTAGTEAFF
TGTGCCAGCAGCTTAACCGGTACGGCGGGCACTGAAGCTTTCTTT
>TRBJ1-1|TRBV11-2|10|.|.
CASSLTEAFF
TGTGCCAGCAGCTTAACTGAAGCTTTCTTT
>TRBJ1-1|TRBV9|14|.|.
CASSVGVYDTEAFF
TGTGCCAGCAGCGTAGGGGTTTATGACACTGAAGCTTTCTTT
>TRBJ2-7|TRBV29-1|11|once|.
CSVAQGSEQYF
TGCAGCGTTGCTCAGGGATCCGAGCAGTACTTC
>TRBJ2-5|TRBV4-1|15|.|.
CASSHPSGAQETQYF
TGCGCCAGCAGCCACCCCTCCGGGGCCCAAGAGACCCAGTACTTC
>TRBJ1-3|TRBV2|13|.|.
CASGDGSGNTIYF
TGTGCCAGCGGTGACGGCTCTGGAAACACCATATATTTT
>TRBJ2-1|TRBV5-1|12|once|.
CASSPGLSEQFF
TGCGCCAGCAGCCCCGGGCTGTCTGAGCAGTTCTTC
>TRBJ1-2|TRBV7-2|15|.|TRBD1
CASSSWDRGGYGYTF
TGTGCCAGCAGCTCGTGGGACAGGGGGGGCTATGGCTACACCTTC
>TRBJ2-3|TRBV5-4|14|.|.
CASRGGSVSDTQYF
TGTGCCAGCAGGGGAGGTTCGGTTTCAGATACGCAGTATTTT
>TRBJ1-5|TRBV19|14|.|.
CASSIVLSTEPQHF
TGTGCCAGTAGTATAGTCCTATCTACGGAGCCCCAGCATTTT
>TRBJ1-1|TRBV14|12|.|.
CASSQVGVRTFF
TGTGCCAGCAGCCAAGTGGGGGTTAGAACTTTCTTT
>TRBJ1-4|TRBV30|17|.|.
CAWSEGGLGAPPEKLFF
TGTGCCTGGAGTGAGGGTGGGCTGGGGGCCCCGCCTGAAAAACTGTTTTTT
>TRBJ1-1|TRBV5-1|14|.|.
CASSLTPLNTEAFF
TGCGCCAGCAGCTTGACTCCCCTGAACACTGAAGCTTTCTTT
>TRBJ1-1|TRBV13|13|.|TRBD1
CASREGTVVPVFF
TGTGCCAGCAGGGAAGGGACAGTCGTCCCAGTTTTCTTT
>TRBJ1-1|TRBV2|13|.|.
CASSDSPDTEAFF
TGTGCCAGCAGTGATTCCCCCGATACTGAAGCTTTCTTT